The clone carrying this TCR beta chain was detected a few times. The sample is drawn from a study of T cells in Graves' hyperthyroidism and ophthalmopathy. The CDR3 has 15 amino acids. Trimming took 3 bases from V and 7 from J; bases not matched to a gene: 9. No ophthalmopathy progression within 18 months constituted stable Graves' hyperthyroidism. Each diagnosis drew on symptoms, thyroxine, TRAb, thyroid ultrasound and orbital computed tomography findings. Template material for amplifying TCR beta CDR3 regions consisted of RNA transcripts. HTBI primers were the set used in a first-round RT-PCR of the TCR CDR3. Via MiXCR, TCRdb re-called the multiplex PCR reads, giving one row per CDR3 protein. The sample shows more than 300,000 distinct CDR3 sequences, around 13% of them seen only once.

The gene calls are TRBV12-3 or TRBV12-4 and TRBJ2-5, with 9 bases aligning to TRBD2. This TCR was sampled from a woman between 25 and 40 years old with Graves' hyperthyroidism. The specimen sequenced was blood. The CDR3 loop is CASSLSSGGLGTQYF. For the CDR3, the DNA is TGTGCCAGCAGTTTGAGTAGCGGGGGCCTAGGGACCCAGTACTTC.